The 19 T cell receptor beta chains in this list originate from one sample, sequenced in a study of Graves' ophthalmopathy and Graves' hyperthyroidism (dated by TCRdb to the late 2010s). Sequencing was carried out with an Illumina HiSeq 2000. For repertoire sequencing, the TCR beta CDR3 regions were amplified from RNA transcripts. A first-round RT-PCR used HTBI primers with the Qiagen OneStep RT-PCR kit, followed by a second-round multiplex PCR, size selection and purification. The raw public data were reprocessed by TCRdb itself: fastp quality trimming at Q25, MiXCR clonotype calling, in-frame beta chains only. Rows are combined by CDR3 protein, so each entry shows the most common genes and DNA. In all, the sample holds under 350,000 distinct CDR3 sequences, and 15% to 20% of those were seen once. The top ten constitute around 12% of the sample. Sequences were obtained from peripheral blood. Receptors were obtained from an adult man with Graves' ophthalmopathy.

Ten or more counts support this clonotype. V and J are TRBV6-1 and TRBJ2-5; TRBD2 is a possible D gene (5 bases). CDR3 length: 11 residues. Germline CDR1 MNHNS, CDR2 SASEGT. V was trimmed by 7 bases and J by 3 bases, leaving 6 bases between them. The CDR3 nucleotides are TGTGCCAGCACCGGGAAAGAGACCCAGTACTTC. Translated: CASTGKETQYF.

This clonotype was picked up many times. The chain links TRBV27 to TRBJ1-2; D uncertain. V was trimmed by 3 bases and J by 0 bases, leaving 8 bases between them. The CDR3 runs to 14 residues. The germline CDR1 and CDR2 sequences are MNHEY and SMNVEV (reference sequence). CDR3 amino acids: CASSFRAANYGYTF. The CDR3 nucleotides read TGTGCCAGCAGTTTCCGGGCAGCTAACTATGGCTACACCTTC.

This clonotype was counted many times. CDR3 region: CSASISGRVHEQYF. Written as DNA, the CDR3 is TGCAGTGCCTCGATTAGCGGGAGGGTCCACGAGCAGTACTTC. The gene calls are TRBV20-1 and TRBJ2-7; 11 bases line up with TRBD2. The CDR3 has 14 residues. The trim removed 6 bases at V and 5 bases at J, leaving 9 bases unmatched. Germline CDR1 and CDR2: DFQATT and SNEGSKA (reference sequence).

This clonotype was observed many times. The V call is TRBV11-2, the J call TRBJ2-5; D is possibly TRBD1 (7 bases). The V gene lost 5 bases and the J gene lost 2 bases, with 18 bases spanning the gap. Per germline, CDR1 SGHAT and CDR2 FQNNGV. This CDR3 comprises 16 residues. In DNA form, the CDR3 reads TGTGCCAGCAGCCAAGGCGGGACAGCCCTACAAGAGACCCAGTACTTC. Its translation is CASSQGGTALQETQYF.

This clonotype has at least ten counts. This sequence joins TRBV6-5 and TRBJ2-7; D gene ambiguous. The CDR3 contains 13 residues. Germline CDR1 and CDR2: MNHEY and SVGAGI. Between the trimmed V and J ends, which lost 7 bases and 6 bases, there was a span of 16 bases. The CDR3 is CASNTLLQTEQYF. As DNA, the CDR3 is TGTGCCAGCAATACCCTCCTACAGACCGAGCAGTACTTC.

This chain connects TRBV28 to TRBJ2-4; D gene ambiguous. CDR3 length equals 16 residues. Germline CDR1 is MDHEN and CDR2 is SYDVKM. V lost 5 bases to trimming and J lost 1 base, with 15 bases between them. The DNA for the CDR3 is TGTGCCAGCAGTCAACAGTCCTCTGGGGCCAAAAACATTCAGTACTTC. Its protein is CASSQQSSGAKNIQYF.

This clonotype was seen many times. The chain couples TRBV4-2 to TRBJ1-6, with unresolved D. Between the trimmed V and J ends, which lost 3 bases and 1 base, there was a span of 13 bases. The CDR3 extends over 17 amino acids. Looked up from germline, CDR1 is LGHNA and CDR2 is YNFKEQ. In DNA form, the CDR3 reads TGTGCCAGCAGCCAGGCCGATGGCTCGTCCTATAATTCACCCCTCCACTTT. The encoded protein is CASSQADGSSYNSPLHF.

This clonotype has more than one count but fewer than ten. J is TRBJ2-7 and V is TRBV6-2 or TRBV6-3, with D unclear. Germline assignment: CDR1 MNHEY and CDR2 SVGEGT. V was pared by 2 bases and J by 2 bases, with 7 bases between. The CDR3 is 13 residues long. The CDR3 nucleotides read TGTGCCAGCAGTTACGGGGAAACCTACGAGCAGTACTTC. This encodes CASSYGETYEQYF.

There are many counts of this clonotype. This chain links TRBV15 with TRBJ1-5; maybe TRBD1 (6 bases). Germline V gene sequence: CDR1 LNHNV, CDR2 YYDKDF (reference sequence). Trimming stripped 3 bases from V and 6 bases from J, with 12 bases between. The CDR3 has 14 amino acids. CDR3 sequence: CATSSYGGLQPQHF. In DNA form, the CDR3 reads TGTGCCACCAGCAGCTACGGGGGGCTTCAGCCCCAGCATTTT.

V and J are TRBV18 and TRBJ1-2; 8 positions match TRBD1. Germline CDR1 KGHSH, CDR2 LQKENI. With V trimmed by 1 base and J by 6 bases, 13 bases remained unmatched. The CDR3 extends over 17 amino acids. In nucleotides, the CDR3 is TGTGCCAGCTCACCACGAATGGCGGCAGGGGGCACGGATGGCTACACCTTC. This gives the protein CASSPRMAAGGTDGYTF.

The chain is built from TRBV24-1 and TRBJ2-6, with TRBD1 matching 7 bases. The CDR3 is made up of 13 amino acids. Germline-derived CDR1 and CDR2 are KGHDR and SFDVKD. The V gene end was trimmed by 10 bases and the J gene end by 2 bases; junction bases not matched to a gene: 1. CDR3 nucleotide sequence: TGTGCCACTAGGGGGCCTGGGGCCAACGTCCTGACTTTC. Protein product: CATRGPGANVLTF.

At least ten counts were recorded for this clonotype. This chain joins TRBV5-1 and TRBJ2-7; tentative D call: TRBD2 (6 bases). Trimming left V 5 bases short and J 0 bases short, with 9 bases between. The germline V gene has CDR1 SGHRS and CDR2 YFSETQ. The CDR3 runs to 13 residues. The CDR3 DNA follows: TGCGCCAGCAGAGAGACTAGCTCCTACGAGCAGTACTTC. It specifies CASRETSSYEQYF.

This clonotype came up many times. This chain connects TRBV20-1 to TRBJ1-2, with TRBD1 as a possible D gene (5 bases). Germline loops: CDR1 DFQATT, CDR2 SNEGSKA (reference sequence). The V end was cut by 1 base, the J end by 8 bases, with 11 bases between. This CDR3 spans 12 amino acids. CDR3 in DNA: TGCAGTGCTAGAGGGCAGGGAAACGGCTACACCTTC. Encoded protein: CSARGQGNGYTF.

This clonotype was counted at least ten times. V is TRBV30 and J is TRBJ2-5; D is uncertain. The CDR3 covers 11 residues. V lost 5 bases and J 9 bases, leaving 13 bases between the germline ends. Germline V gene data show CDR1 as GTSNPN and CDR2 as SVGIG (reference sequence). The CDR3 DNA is TGTGCCTGGTCCGCCCCTTTGGCCCAGTACTTC. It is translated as CAWSAPLAQYF.

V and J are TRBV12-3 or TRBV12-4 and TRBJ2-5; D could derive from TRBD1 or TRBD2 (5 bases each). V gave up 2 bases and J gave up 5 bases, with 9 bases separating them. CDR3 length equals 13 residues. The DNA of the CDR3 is TGTGCCAGCAGTTTATTTGGGGACGAGACCCAGTACTTC. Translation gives CASSLFGDETQYF.

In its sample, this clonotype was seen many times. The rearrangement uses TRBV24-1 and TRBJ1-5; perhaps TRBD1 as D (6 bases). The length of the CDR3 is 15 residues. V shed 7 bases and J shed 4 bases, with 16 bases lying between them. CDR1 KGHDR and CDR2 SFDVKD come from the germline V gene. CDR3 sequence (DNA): TGTGCCACCAGCGATGGGAGGGGGTATAATCAGCCCCAGCATTTT. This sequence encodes CATSDGRGYNQPQHF.

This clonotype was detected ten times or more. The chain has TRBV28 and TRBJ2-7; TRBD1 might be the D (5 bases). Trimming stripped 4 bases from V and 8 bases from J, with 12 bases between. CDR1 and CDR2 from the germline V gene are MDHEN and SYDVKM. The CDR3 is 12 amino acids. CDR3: CASSYPQGQQYF. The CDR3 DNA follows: TGTGCCAGCAGTTACCCCCAGGGCCAGCAGTACTTC.

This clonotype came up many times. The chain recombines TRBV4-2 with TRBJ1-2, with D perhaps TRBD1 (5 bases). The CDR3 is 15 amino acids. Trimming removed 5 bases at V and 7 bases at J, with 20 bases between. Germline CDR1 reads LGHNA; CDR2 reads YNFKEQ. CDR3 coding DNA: TGTGCCAGCAGCATGGGGACGGAAACCTATAGTGGCTACACCTTC. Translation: CASSMGTETYSGYTF.

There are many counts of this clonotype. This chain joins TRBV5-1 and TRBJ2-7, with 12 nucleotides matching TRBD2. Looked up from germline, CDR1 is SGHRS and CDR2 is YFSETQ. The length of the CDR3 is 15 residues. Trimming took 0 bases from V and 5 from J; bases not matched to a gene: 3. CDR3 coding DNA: TGCGCCAGCAGCTTGGGACTAGCGGGAGAGAACGAGCAGTACTTC. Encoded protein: CASSLGLAGENEQYF.